This T cell receptor beta chain was identified in a study of control samples from healthy donors and cancer patients. Profiled with immunoSEQ multiplex PCR; TCRdb holds only in-frame clones, not every one. The sample lists over 25,000 clones, just under 90% seen once, with 1.6% in the top ten. Germline V gives CDR1 MNHEY, CDR2 SVGAGI. The CDR3 covers 16 residues. With 2 bases removed from V and 0 bases from J, the gap between germline ends came to 11 bases. The rearrangement joins TRBV6-5 to TRBJ2-1; no firm D call. This receptor was identified in a woman between 40 and 55 years old with lung cancer. Sequences were obtained from PBMCs. This CDR3 is CASSYNPASSYNEQFF. In DNA, the CDR3 is TGTGCCAGCAGTTACAATCCGGCGAGCTCCTACAATGAGCAGTTCTTC.